This TCR beta chain was found in a study of T cells expressing NK-cell markers. UMIs accompanied the 5'RACE template switching by which TCR beta cDNA was made. TCRdb reprocessed the 5' RACE reads and keeps a single row for each CDR3 protein, giving no DNA. Found here are about 170,000 distinct CDR3 sequences; the top ten clones hold around 20%. This CDR3 has 17 amino acids. Germline V gives CDR1 MRHNA, CDR2 SNTAGT. The chain uses TRBV6-4 and TRBJ2-2; TCRdb names TRBD1, which stays unverified in the absence of DNA. The clonotype originates from a man aged 18-69 years in good health. The sample was blood T cells: a sorted CD56 or NKG2C T cell subset, CD4+ or CD8+ T cells, or bulk PBMC T cells (not recorded which). The CDR3 loop reads CASSDSGGGQNTGELFF.